Listed below are T cell receptor beta chains from one sample, sequenced in a study of shared clonotypes between healthy human individuals. Generated by immunoSEQ multiplex PCR, the TCRdb table keeps only in-frame clones and is missing some. The sample comprises roughly 2 million clones, around 96% of which are singletons, and 0.9% to 1.3% rests with the top ten. Sequencing used naive CD8+ T cells sorted from blood. The receptors originated from a man aged 18 to 29 in good health. CDR3s include the opening cysteine and the closing phenylalanine or tryptophan. D genes are given only for firm matches. Size is stated for part of the rows, as once, few or many counts, or as a class when the clone is expanded.

j_gene: TRBJ2-3
abundance: NA
v_gene: TRBV9
d_gene: NA
CDR3nt: TGTGCCAGCAGCGCGCCCCGGGACTCACCCCGAGATACGCAGTATTTT
CDR3aa: CASSAPRDSPRDTQYF

j_gene: TRBJ1-1
abundance: NA
v_gene: TRBV5-8
d_gene: NA
CDR3nt: TGTGCCAGCAGCCTCTCGAGTGGGGGGAGTCGAACGGACACTGAAGCTTTCTTT
CDR3aa: CASSLSSGGSRTDTEAFF

j_gene: TRBJ2-4
abundance: NA
v_gene: TRBV4-1
d_gene: NA
CDR3nt: TGCGCCAGCAGCCAAGTAATTGTGGCCAAAAACATTCAGTACTTC
CDR3aa: CASSQVIVAKNIQYF

j_gene: TRBJ1-4
abundance: NA
v_gene: TRBV11-2
d_gene: TRBD1
CDR3nt: TGTGCCAGCAGCTTTGAGGGGGCTAAACTGTTTTTT
CDR3aa: CASSFEGAKLFF

j_gene: TRBJ2-5
abundance: NA
v_gene: TRBV9
d_gene: NA
CDR3nt: TGTGCCAGCAGTATCGCACCTTTCCAAGAGACCCAGTACTTC
CDR3aa: CASSIAPFQETQYF

j_gene: TRBJ2-7
abundance: once
v_gene: TRBV7-9
d_gene: TRBD1
CDR3nt: TGTGCCAGCAGCTCCCCGGGACAGGGGATAGACGAGCAGTACTTC
CDR3aa: CASSSPGQGIDEQYF

j_gene: TRBJ2-1
abundance: NA
v_gene: TRBV5-1
d_gene: NA
CDR3nt: TGCGCCAGCAGCTTGTCGACCCCCGCCTACAATGAGCAGTTCTTC
CDR3aa: CASSLSTPAYNEQFF

j_gene: TRBJ1-2
abundance: NA
v_gene: TRBV4-1
d_gene: NA
CDR3nt: TGCGCCAGCAGCCACTTGACGACAGACTATGGCTACACCTTC
CDR3aa: CASSHLTTDYGYTF

j_gene: TRBJ2-7
abundance: NA
v_gene: TRBV27
d_gene: NA
CDR3nt: TGTGCCAGCAGTTTAGCGGCTAGCCTCTACTACGAGCAGTACTTC
CDR3aa: CASSLAASLYYEQYF

j_gene: TRBJ2-5
abundance: few
v_gene: TRBV7-9
d_gene: TRBD2
CDR3nt: TGTGCCAGCAGCACCCCGCGGGGGAAACAAGAGACCCAGTACTTC
CDR3aa: CASSTPRGKQETQYF

j_gene: TRBJ1-1
abundance: NA
v_gene: TRBV27
d_gene: NA
CDR3nt: TGTGCCAGCAGTTTATTAACCCCTTGGGGGGTAGCTTTCTTT
CDR3aa: CASSLLTPWGVAFF

j_gene: TRBJ2-7
abundance: NA
v_gene: TRBV7-8
d_gene: NA
CDR3nt: TGTGCCAGCAGCTTAGAGGTGGGATTCCCCTACGAGCAGTACTTC
CDR3aa: CASSLEVGFPYEQYF

j_gene: TRBJ1-2
abundance: NA
v_gene: TRBV19
d_gene: NA
CDR3nt: TGTGCCAGTAGTACTCAGGGGTTCTATGGCTACACCTTC
CDR3aa: CASSTQGFYGYTF

j_gene: TRBJ2-5
abundance: NA
v_gene: TRBV4-3
d_gene: NA
CDR3nt: TGCGCCAGCAGCCAAGAAATACTCAGCGGAGAGGGCGGTGAGACCCAGTACTTC
CDR3aa: CASSQEILSGEGGETQYF